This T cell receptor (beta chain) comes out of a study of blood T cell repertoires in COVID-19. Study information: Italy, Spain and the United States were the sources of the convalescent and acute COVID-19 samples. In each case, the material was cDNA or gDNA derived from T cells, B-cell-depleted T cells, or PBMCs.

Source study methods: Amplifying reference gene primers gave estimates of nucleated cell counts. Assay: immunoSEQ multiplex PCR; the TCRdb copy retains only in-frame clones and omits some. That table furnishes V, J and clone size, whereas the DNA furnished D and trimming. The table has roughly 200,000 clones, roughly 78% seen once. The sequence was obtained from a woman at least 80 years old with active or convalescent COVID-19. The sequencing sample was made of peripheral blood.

This CDR3 is CASSSRGGENSPLHF. CDR3 nucleotide sequence: TGTGCCAGCAGCTCCCGGGGAGGGGAGAATTCACCCCTCCACTTT. This chain connects TRBV7-2 to TRBJ1-6, with D possibly being TRBD1 (5 bases). This CDR3 is built from 15 residues. The ends were cut back, 4 bases at V and 7 bases at J, with 14 bases in the middle. Germline CDR1 is SGHTA and CDR2 is FQGNSA.